The clone carrying this T cell receptor beta chain has only a few counts. What it binds is not known. CDR3 length: 16 amino acids. Germline V lookup: CDR1 SGHVS, CDR2 FNYEAQ. Deletions cut 3 bases from V and 2 bases from J, with 14 bases between. This sample stems from a study of T-cell reconstitution after alpha-beta-depleted transplantation in children. General observations from the study: Surviving recipient cells, namely T cells and thymic progenitors, were the source of high day-60 TCRbeta diversity in some patients. Diversity and T-cell counts at one year after transplant derived mostly from new T cells.

Preparation of the TCRbeta library was carried out with unique molecular identifiers. TCRdb reprocessed the PCR reads with MiXCR, giving one entry per CDR3 protein. This table has hundreds of thousands of distinct CDR3 sequences, more than 15% appearing once. This sequence was found in a male patient between 2 and 10 years old who had a stem cell transplant for acute lymphoblastic leukemia, so the T cells may come from the graft donor. The material was PBMCs, mostly from graft donor cells, obtained 360 days after TCRalphabeta/CD19-depleted stem cell transplant. The chain has TRBV7-6 and TRBJ2-1; the D is unclear. The CDR3 bases are TGTGCCAGCAGCTTGGAGTTGGCTGATACCTACAATGAGCAGTTCTTC. Translated: CASSLELADTYNEQFF.